The sample holds many counts of the clone carrying this T cell receptor beta chain. The sample is drawn from a study of T cell repertoires in cytomegalovirus infection. TCRdb re-called the reads with MiXCR, one entry per CDR3 protein. The table lists about 240,000 distinct CDR3 sequences, around an eighth of them singletons. V shed 6 bases and J 0 bases; nucleotides not matched to a gene: 8. Germline-derived CDR1 and CDR2 are SGHTA and FQGNSA. CDR3 length: 15 amino acids. The clonotype was recovered from a human donor in good health (CMV status not recorded). Some clones in this sample may be carry-over from other donors' samples. This chain joins TRBV7-2 and TRBJ2-7; 7 bases map to TRBD2. Sequenced material: PBMCs. In nucleotides, the CDR3 is TGTGCCAGCAGTTTGACGGGGGGAAACTCCTACGAGCAGTACTTC. This sequence encodes CASSLTGGNSYEQYF. Full variable domain (outside the CDR3, taken from reference TRBV7-2 and TRBJ2-7): GAGVSQSPSNKVTEKGKDVELRCDPISGHTALYWYRQSLGQGLEFLIYFQGNSAPDKSGLPSDRFSAERTGGSVSTLTIQRTQQEDSAVYLCASSLTGGNSYEQYFGPGTRLTVT.